This TCR beta chain was identified in a study of blood T cell repertoires in COVID-19. The table came from immunoSEQ multiplex PCR; TCRdb's copy has only in-frame clones and leaves some out. The sample shows approximately 180,000 clones, around three quarters of them seen only once. This CDR3 is 13 amino acids long. Trimming took off 4 bases at V and 1 base at J, with 7 bases between the two ends. The sequenced material came from PBMCs or T cells enriched from blood (not recorded which). This TCR was recovered from a woman between 50 and 59 years old with acute COVID-19. The V and J genes are TRBV23-1 and TRBJ1-2; D gene unclear. TRBV23-1 counts as an open reading frame of uncertain function. CDR3 residues: CASSPGGNYGYTF. CDR3 nucleotide sequence: TGCGCCAGCAGTCCCGGAGGTAACTATGGCTACACCTTC.